One sample yielded the 27 T cell receptor beta chains listed below, sequenced in a study of PD-1 blockade in classical Hodgkin lymphoma. No patient escaped relapse after autologous stem cell transplantation, and brentuximab vedotin exposure varied. Only in-frame clones appear in the TCRdb table, and some are missing; sequencing was by immunoSEQ multiplex PCR. The sample records approximately 25,000 clones, over 60% being singletons. The specimen was peripheral blood mononuclear cells (PBMCs), collected before the second cycle of nivolumab. These receptors were taken from a human donor with classical Hodgkin lymphoma.

The J gene is TRBJ2-2, the V gene TRBV27, with D possibly being TRBD1 (6 bases). Germline CDR1 and CDR2: MNHEY and SMNVEV (reference sequence). The CDR3 runs to 17 residues. The V and J ends lost 0 bases and 4 bases respectively, with 15 bases between them. CDR3 loop: CASSLSQGQASTGELFF. In DNA form, the CDR3 reads TGTGCCAGCAGTTTATCGCAGGGGCAGGCTAGCACCGGGGAGCTGTTTTTT.

The rearrangement joins TRBV23-1 to TRBJ1-5; unclear D gene. TRBV23-1 carries the ORF label, with uncertain function. V shed 0 bases and J shed 3 bases, with 12 bases lying between them. The CDR3 contains 16 residues. CDR3 nucleotide sequence: TGCGCCAGCAGTCAATCGGAGAAGGCAGTCAATCAGCCCCAGCATTTT. This sequence encodes CASSQSEKAVNQPQHF.

The genes are TRBV6-6 and TRBJ1-6; 7 bases match TRBD1. CDR3 length: 13 amino acids. Germline V gene lookup returns CDR1 MNHNY and CDR2 SVGAGI (reference sequence). The trim removed 6 bases at V and 11 bases at J, leaving 7 bases unmatched. CDR3 in DNA: TGTGCCAGCAGCCTTGACAGGGCGACACCCCTCCACTTT. Its protein is CASSLDRATPLHF.

This chain joins TRBV5-1 and TRBJ1-4; 9 positions agree with TRBD1. This CDR3 is 16 amino acids long. Trimming cost V 7 bases and J 4 bases; bases outside gene matches: 11. The germline V gene encodes CDR1 SGHRS and CDR2 YFSETQ. DNA of the CDR3: TGCGCCAGCGGCGCCGGGACAGGGCAGGGTAATGAAAAACTGTTTTTT. This codes for CASGAGTGQGNEKLFF. The variable domain in full, completed from reference TRBV5-1 and TRBJ1-4, reads KAGVTQTPRYLIKTRGQQVTLSCSPISGHRSVSWYQQTPGQGLQFLFEYFSETQRNKGNFPGRFSGRQFSNSRSEMNVSTLELGDSALYLCASGAGTGQGNEKLFFGSGTQLSVL.

This chain uses TRBV28 with TRBJ1-1, with a weak D call TRBD1 (5 bases). The CDR3 sequence is 15 residues long. V lost 0 bases and J 6 bases, leaving 14 bases between the germline ends. CDR1 is MDHEN and CDR2 is SYDVKM in the germline V gene. The CDR3: CASSLWYGGVSEAFF. In DNA form, the CDR3 reads TGTGCCAGCAGTTTATGGTACGGGGGTGTCTCTGAAGCTTTCTTT. The variable domain in full, with the rest retrieved from reference TRBV28 and TRBJ1-1, is DVKVTQSSRYLVKRTGEKVFLECVQDMDHENMFWYRQDPGLGLRLIYFSYDVKMKEKGDIPEGYSVSREKKERFSLILESASTNQTSMYLCASSLWYGGVSEAFFGQGTRLTVV.

This clone was observed a single time. The rearrangement links TRBV30 to TRBJ2-5, with 15 bases aligning to TRBD2. The germline V gene encodes CDR1 GTSNPN and CDR2 SVGIG (reference sequence). This CDR3 spans 16 amino acids. After removal of 5 bases from V and 3 bases from J, the junction contained 7 bases not matched to a gene. This CDR3 reads CAWAGLAGGPEETQYF. CDR3 in DNA: TGTGCCTGGGCAGGACTAGCGGGAGGGCCCGAAGAGACCCAGTACTTC. The full variable domain, in which reference TRBV30 and TRBJ2-5 provide the parts outside the CDR3, is SQTIHQWPATLVQPVGSPLSLECTVEGTSNPNLYWYRQAAGRGLQLLFYSVGIGQISSEVPQNLSASRPQDRQFILSSKKLLLSDSGFYLCAWAGLAGGPEETQYFGPGTRLLVL.

The chain combines TRBV6-1 with TRBJ1-1; D is uncertain. Germline assignment: CDR1 MNHNS and CDR2 SASEGT. The V end lost 7 bases, the J end lost 4 bases, and 16 bases lay between the germline ends. The CDR3 extends over 14 amino acids. The CDR3 protein is CASIGRAMSTEAFF. The CDR3 coding sequence is TGTGCCAGCATCGGGAGGGCAATGAGCACTGAAGCTTTCTTT.

The CDR3 protein is CASSVLDRSGEQYF. In DNA form, the CDR3 reads TGTGCCAGCAGCGTATTGGACCGATCGGGCGAGCAGTACTTC. This chain links TRBV9 with TRBJ2-7; D call uncertain. This CDR3 spans 14 amino acids. Germline values: CDR1 SGDLS, CDR2 YYNGEE. V was clipped by 1 base and J by 6 bases, with 14 bases between them.

CDR3: CASSSAPLSAGNTIYF. DNA for the CDR3: TGCGCCAGCAGCTCGGCCCCTCTGTCGGCTGGAAACACCATATATTTT. The chain couples TRBV5-1 to TRBJ1-3; D ambiguous. Germline lookup yields CDR1 SGHRS and CDR2 YFSETQ. The V end was cut by 3 bases, the J end by 2 bases, with 15 bases between. There are 16 residues in the CDR3.

CDR3 sequence reads: CAVASGETQYF. Written as DNA, the CDR3 is TGTGCCGTGGCATCGGGAGAGACCCAGTACTTC. V gene TRBV6-6 combines with J gene TRBJ2-5, with D uncertain. V dropped 11 bases and J dropped 4 bases, with 11 bases sitting between them. Looked up from germline, CDR1 is MNHNY and CDR2 is SVGAGI (reference sequence). CDR3 length: 11 amino acids.

This clone was detected only once. The V call is TRBV11-3, the J call TRBJ1-4, with TRBD1 matching 7 bases. Germline CDR1 reads SGHNT; CDR2 reads YENEEA. The CDR3 loop spans 15 amino acids. Trimming removed 3 bases from V and 8 bases from J; junction bases left unmatched: 9. The CDR3 region is CASSLSQGKNEKLFF. In DNA, the CDR3 is TGTGCCAGCAGCTTGTCACAGGGGAAGAACGAAAAACTGTTTTTT.

This rearrangement joins TRBV2 to TRBJ2-7, with D possibly being TRBD2 (5 bases). V was trimmed by 3 bases and J by 0 bases, leaving 6 bases between them. The CDR3 spans 13 residues. The germline CDR1 and CDR2 sequences are SNHLY and FYNNEI. The CDR3 spells CASSEGSSYEQYF. For the CDR3, the DNA is TGTGCCAGCAGTGAGGGGAGCTCCTACGAGCAGTACTTC.

The genes are TRBV6-1 and TRBJ2-3; a weak D match, TRBD2 (6 bases). CDR3 length equals 15 residues. V shed 0 bases and J shed 3 bases, with 10 bases lying between them. Germline CDR1 is MNHNS and CDR2 is SASEGT. The CDR3 reads CASSEARLATDTQYF. CDR3 coding DNA: TGTGCCAGCAGTGAAGCGCGCCTAGCGACAGATACGCAGTATTTT.

This clone was seen only a few times. The V call is TRBV2, the J call TRBJ2-1; D is unclear. The ends were cut back, 6 bases at V and 5 bases at J, with 8 bases in the middle. The CDR3 runs 12 residues. CDR1 is SNHLY and CDR2 is FYNNEI in the germline V gene. This CDR3 reads CASRQLDNEQFF. The CDR3 DNA follows: TGTGCCAGCAGACAACTGGACAATGAGCAGTTCTTC. Variable domain in full (rest from reference TRBV2 and TRBJ2-1): EPEVTQTPSHQVTQMGQEVILRCVPISNHLYFYWYRQILGQKVEFLVSFYNNEISEKSEIFDDQFSVERPDGSNFTLKIRSTKLEDSAMYFCASRQLDNEQFFGPGTRLTVL.

This clone showed up just once. This sequence joins TRBV18 and TRBJ2-7; perhaps D is TRBD1 or TRBD2 (5 bases each). The CDR3 extends over 15 amino acids. The V gene lost 6 bases and the J gene lost 7 bases, with 22 bases spanning the gap. The germline CDR1 and CDR2 sequences are KGHSH and LQKENI. DNA of the CDR3: TGTGCCAGCTCTCAAATCGGGACGGCCCGCGGAGAGCAGTACTTC. Amino acid sequence: CASSQIGTARGEQYF.

The chain is built from TRBV19 and TRBJ2-7; 9 bases agree with TRBD1. With V trimmed by 6 bases and J by 4 bases, 10 bases remained unmatched. CDR3 length: 15 amino acids. From germline, CDR1 is LNHDA and CDR2 SQIVND (reference sequence). CDR3 sequence (DNA): TGTGCCAGTAGCCCTGCAAACAGGGGGCTATACGAGCAGTACTTC. This translates into CASSPANRGLYEQYF.

The V and J genes are TRBV28 and TRBJ1-2, with no clear D. The V end lost 3 bases, the J end lost 2 bases, and 16 bases lay between the germline ends. Germline CDR1 and CDR2: MDHEN and SYDVKM. The CDR3 contains 16 residues. CDR3 protein: CASSLSASTANYGYTF. CDR3 nucleotides: TGTGCCAGCAGTTTGTCAGCGTCCACAGCCAACTATGGCTACACCTTC.

The chain recombines TRBV28 with TRBJ2-7; D unresolved. Per germline, CDR1 MDHEN and CDR2 SYDVKM. The CDR3 spans 13 residues. V lost 3 bases to trimming and J lost 3 bases, with 9 bases between them. CDR3 in amino acids: CASSLGRFYEQYF. CDR3 in DNA: TGTGCCAGCAGTTTGGGTCGGTTCTACGAGCAGTACTTC. The whole variable domain, filled in from reference TRBV28 and TRBJ2-7, reads DVKVTQSSRYLVKRTGEKVFLECVQDMDHENMFWYRQDPGLGLRLIYFSYDVKMKEKGDIPEGYSVSREKKERFSLILESASTNQTSMYLCASSLGRFYEQYFGPGTRLTVT.

In this sample, this clone turned up once. The V and J genes are TRBV18 and TRBJ2-7, with D uncertain. Germline V gene lookup returns CDR1 KGHSH and CDR2 LQKENI. CDR3 length: 14 amino acids. Trimming left V 2 bases short and J 3 bases short, with 11 bases between. The CDR3 DNA reads as TGTGCCAGCTCACCAGGGCCTTTTCACTACGAGCAGTACTTC. Its translation: CASSPGPFHYEQYF.

This sequence joins TRBV6-5 and TRBJ2-5, with 7 nucleotides matching TRBD2. Trimming took 2 bases from V and 4 from J; bases not matched to a gene: 4. The CDR3 contains 14 residues. Germline loops: CDR1 MNHEY, CDR2 SVGAGI. CDR3 residues: CASSYGEGVETQYF. CDR3 DNA: TGTGCCAGCAGTTACGGGGAGGGCGTAGAGACCCAGTACTTC.

The chain joins TRBV11-3 to TRBJ2-5; tentatively, D is TRBD1 or TRBD2 (5 bases each). Germline V gives CDR1 SGHNT, CDR2 YENEEA. The CDR3 sequence is 12 residues long. V was cut by 5 bases and J by 5 bases, with 9 bases left in between. In DNA form, the CDR3 reads TGTGCCAGCAGCGAGGGGCTGGAGACCCAGTACTTC. Encoded protein: CASSEGLETQYF.

The chain is built from TRBV4-3 and TRBJ2-1; 14 nucleotides agree with TRBD2. This CDR3 region has 16 residues. The trim removed 4 bases at V and 7 bases at J, leaving 6 bases unmatched. Per the germline V gene, CDR1 is LGHNA and CDR2 is YSLEER. CDR3 residues: CASSLGLAGVINEQFF. The DNA for the CDR3 is TGCGCCAGCAGCCTGGGACTAGCGGGAGTCATTAATGAGCAGTTCTTC.

The chain joins TRBV2 to TRBJ2-3; a possible D gene is TRBD2 (6 bases). V was pared by 3 bases and J by 0 bases, with 31 bases between. Looked up from germline, CDR1 is SNHLY and CDR2 is FYNNEI. This CDR3 is 22 amino acids long. The CDR3 region is CASSDIFFRSAGPIQSTDTQYF. Written as DNA, the CDR3 is TGTGCCAGCAGTGATATTTTTTTTAGGAGCGCGGGACCAATCCAGAGCACAGATACGCAGTATTTT.

This clone turned up a few times. Other nucleotide sequences from this sample produce the same CDR3. The V call is TRBV7-3, the J call TRBJ2-5; possibly TRBD1 for D (6 bases). Germline V gene lookup returns CDR1 SGHTA and CDR2 FQGTGA. V was cut by 5 bases and J by 2 bases, with 9 bases left in between. This CDR3 has 13 residues. CDR3 DNA: TGTGCCAGCAGCCAGGGACAACAAGAGACCCAGTACTTC. Translation: CASSQGQQETQYF. Supplemented by reference TRBV7-3 and TRBJ2-5, the full variable domain reads GAGVSQTPSNKVTEKGKYVELRCDPISGHTALYWYRQSLGQGPEFLIYFQGTGAADDSGLPNDRFFAVRPEGSVSTLKIQRTERGDSAVYLCASSQGQQETQYFGPGTRLLVL.

The rearrangement links TRBV6-6 to TRBJ1-5; D call uncertain. The V end lost 3 bases, the J end lost 1 base, and 7 bases lay between the germline ends. This CDR3 comprises 14 residues. The germline CDR1 and CDR2 sequences are MNHNY and SVGAGI (reference sequence). CDR3 DNA sequence: TGTGCCAGCAGTTATGGGGAAAGCAATCAGCCCCAGCATTTT. Translated: CASSYGESNQPQHF.

This clone was seen a handful of times. V gene TRBV4-2 combines with J gene TRBJ2-7; D is unclear. V was clipped by 0 bases and J by 0 bases, with 12 bases between them. This CDR3 is 16 amino acids long. Looked up from germline, CDR1 is LGHNA and CDR2 is YNFKEQ. CDR3 protein: CASSQDLGLGSYEQYF. CDR3 nucleotides: TGTGCCAGCAGCCAAGATCTAGGGTTGGGCTCCTACGAGCAGTACTTC.

The chain is built from TRBV5-1 and TRBJ2-2, with TRBD1 matching over 11 bases. Unmatched junction bases numbered 10, after V lost 3 bases and J lost 6 bases. The CDR3 has 17 amino acids. Germline V gene data show CDR1 as SGHRS and CDR2 as YFSETQ. CDR3 nucleotides: TGCGCCAGCAGCTCAAACCCCGGGACAGGGGGTGCCGGGGAGCTGTTTTTT. It is translated as CASSSNPGTGGAGELFF.